Each of the 27 T cell receptor beta chains below was sequenced from the same sample in a study of neurological immune-mediated disorders. MiXCR was run by TCRdb on the 5' RACE reads, yielding one entry per CDR3 protein. The repertoire holds fewer than 85,000 distinct CDR3 sequences, with 4.5% to 6.5% as singletons. Sequencing was carried out using PBMCs. These receptors all come from a woman aged 25 to 39 with multiple sclerosis.

This clonotype was counted ten times or more. The J gene is TRBJ2-1, the V gene TRBV7-3; TRBD2 aligns across 7 bases. From germline, CDR1 is SGHTA and CDR2 FQGTGA. V lost 2 bases and J lost 10; bases outside the gene matches: 14. The CDR3 sequence is 16 residues long. CDR3 in amino acids: CASSLGGVGTRSEQFF. The CDR3 DNA is TGTGCCAGCAGCTTAGGGGGGGTCGGAACACGATCAGAGCAGTTCTTC.

This clonotype occurred a few times. The rearrangement joins TRBV5-1 to TRBJ2-2; 7 nucleotides align to TRBD2. The V and J ends lost 2 bases and 3 bases, in that order; junction bases with no gene match: 4. The CDR3 sequence is 15 residues long. Germline lookup yields CDR1 SGHRS and CDR2 YFSETQ. CDR3 amino acids: CASSLIGRYTGELFF. The CDR3 DNA follows: TGCGCCAGCAGCTTAATCGGGAGGTACACCGGGGAGCTGTTTTTT.

This clonotype was counted ten times or more. The V call is TRBV5-1, the J call TRBJ1-2; D is uncertain. The CDR3 is 15 amino acids. CDR1 is SGHRS, CDR2 YFSETQ, per germline. Trimming removed 4 bases from V and 4 bases from J, with 17 bases in between. The CDR3 loop is CASSANSDPSYGYTF. The CDR3 DNA reads as TGCGCCAGCAGCGCTAACAGCGACCCATCCTATGGCTACACCTTC.

This clonotype was seen repeatedly, ten times or more. This chain connects TRBV4-1 to TRBJ1-1; unclear D gene. V lost 0 bases to trimming and J lost 6 bases, with 8 bases between them. The CDR3 is 13 residues long. CDR1 and CDR2 from the germline V gene are MGHRA and YSYEKL. Here the CDR3 reads CASSQESVSEAFF. The CDR3 DNA reads as TGCGCCAGCAGCCAAGAGTCCGTCTCTGAAGCTTTCTTT.

The V and J genes are TRBV10-3 and TRBJ1-1, with no clear D. The CDR3 length is 13 residues. CDR1 and CDR2 (germline): ENHRY, SYGVKD. Trimming stripped 6 bases from V and 0 bases from J, with 8 bases between. The CDR3 DNA follows: TGTGCCATCAGCTCAGAGATGAACACTGAAGCTTTCTTT. Protein sequence: CAISSEMNTEAFF.

At least ten counts were recorded for this clonotype. J is TRBJ2-3 and V is TRBV5-1, with TRBD1 matching 9 bases. Germline CDR1 is SGHRS and CDR2 is YFSETQ. V lost 0 bases and J lost 4; bases outside the gene matches: 3. There are 15 residues in the CDR3. The DNA of the CDR3 is TGCGCCAGCAGCTTGGCCGGGACAGGGCCAGATACGCAGTATTTT. This gives the protein CASSLAGTGPDTQYF.

This clonotype was found many times. The V and J genes are TRBV20-1 and TRBJ2-1; D remains ambiguous. The germline CDR1 and CDR2 sequences are DFQATT and SNEGSKA (reference sequence). The CDR3 consists of 13 residues. V was cut by 3 bases and J by 6 bases, with 12 bases left in between. CDR3 loop: CSARAWTSNEQFF. The DNA for the CDR3 is TGCAGTGCTAGGGCCTGGACGAGCAATGAGCAGTTCTTC.

This clonotype was seen just once. The junction departs from germline at one end; a sequencing error may be responsible. The chain has TRBV2 and TRBJ1-5, with a tentative D call TRBD1 (6 bases). The CDR3 is 14 residues long. In germline, CDR1 is SNHLY, CDR2 FYNNEI. In nucleotides, the CDR3 is TGTGCCAGCAGTGCTTGGGGGGGCAATCAGCCCCAGAATTTT. Protein: CASSAWGGNQPQNF.

There are many counts of this clonotype. The chain uses TRBV20-1 and TRBJ2-1, with 10 bases aligning to TRBD2. V trimming: 2 bases; J trimming: 5 bases; junction bases outside the gene matches: 9. The germline CDR1 and CDR2 sequences are DFQATT and SNEGSKA (reference sequence). This CDR3 has 16 residues. CDR3 coding DNA: TGCAGTGCTAGACCCTCGGTTGGACTAGCGGACAATGAGCAGTTCTTC. Protein product: CSARPSVGLADNEQFF.

This clonotype appeared many times. The chain is built from TRBV18 and TRBJ2-4, with D perhaps matching TRBD1 or TRBD2 (5 bases each). Per the germline V gene, CDR1 is KGHSH and CDR2 is LQKENI. The CDR3 consists of 16 residues. V lost 5 bases to trimming and J lost 6 bases, with 20 bases between them. The CDR3 DNA reads TGTGCCAGCTCAACAGGACTCTCAATGGTGGGAAACATTCAGTACTTC. It translates to CASSTGLSMVGNIQYF.

There are many counts of this clonotype. The chain employs TRBV5-1 and TRBJ1-2, with 8 bases aligning to TRBD1. With V trimmed by 2 bases and J by 8 bases, 5 bases remained unmatched. The CDR3 totals 13 residues. CDR1 and CDR2 from the germline V gene are SGHRS and YFSETQ. The CDR3 here is CASSLSGQGGYTF. DNA for the CDR3: TGCGCCAGCAGCTTATCCGGACAGGGCGGCTACACCTTC.

This clonotype was seen ten or more times. The chain combines TRBV12-3 or TRBV12-4 with TRBJ1-6; 8 bases match TRBD1. The CDR3 runs 16 residues. The ends lost 3 bases at V and 14 bases at J; junction bases unmatched: 15. The CDR3 DNA sequence: TGTGCCAGCAGTTTTAGCGGGACAGGTATTAGGAGCACCCTCCACTTT. Its translation is CASSFSGTGIRSTLHF.

This clonotype has ten or more counts. The gene calls are TRBV20-1 and TRBJ1-1; weak D call: TRBD1 (5 bases). The CDR3 totals 15 residues. CDR1 DFQATT and CDR2 SNEGSKA come from the germline V gene (reference sequence). Trimming took off 2 bases at V and 4 bases at J, with 17 bases between the two ends. CDR3 nucleotide sequence: TGCAGTGCTAGAAAATTGGGGCAGGACGGCACTGAAGCTTTCTTT. Translated, it gives CSARKLGQDGTEAFF.

This clonotype was seen repeatedly, ten times or more. The chain joins TRBV12-3 or TRBV12-4 to TRBJ1-2; D remains unclear. Deletions cut 4 bases from V and 4 bases from J, with 10 bases between. The CDR3 has 13 residues. The CDR3 DNA follows: TGTGCCAGCAGTTCTACAGAAATCTATGGCTACACCTTC. Residues: CASSSTEIYGYTF.

This clonotype was counted at least ten times. J is TRBJ2-2 and V is TRBV6-5; 9 bases fit TRBD1. Germline CDR1 MNHEY, CDR2 SVGAGI. The length of the CDR3 is 14 residues. J gave up 6 bases and V 5 bases, and 4 bases lay outside the gene matches. The CDR3 DNA reads as TGTGCCAGCAGTGGGACAGGGCGGGCCGGGGAGCTGTTTTTT. This codes for CASSGTGRAGELFF.

This clonotype was recorded many times. The chain employs TRBV13 and TRBJ2-7; tentative D call: TRBD1 (6 bases). The CDR3 is 16 residues long. Trimming removed 0 bases at V and 4 bases at J, with 16 bases between. Germline V gene data show CDR1 as PRHDT and CDR2 as FYEKMQ (reference sequence). CDR3 in DNA: TGTGCCAGCAGCTTAGGAGCAGGGGTTGGCGGGTACGAGCAGTACTTC. This encodes CASSLGAGVGGYEQYF.

This clonotype showed up many times. The chain combines TRBV7-9 with TRBJ1-2; TRBD1 agrees at 7 bases. The trim removed 3 bases at V and 7 bases at J, leaving 5 bases unmatched. Germline V gene sequence: CDR1 SEHNR, CDR2 FQNEAQ (reference sequence). The CDR3 is made up of 13 amino acids. The CDR3 loop reads CASSFGQAAGYTF. The CDR3 DNA reads TGTGCCAGCAGCTTTGGACAGGCGGCTGGCTACACCTTC.

This clonotype was counted a few times. The chain employs TRBV20-1 and TRBJ1-2; 7 positions agree with TRBD1. The germline V gene encodes CDR1 DFQATT and CDR2 SNEGSKA (reference sequence). V dropped 5 bases and J dropped 8; count of bases not matched to a gene: 11. The CDR3 has 13 amino acids. CDR3: CSAGTVNVYGYTF. The CDR3 DNA sequence: TGCAGTGCTGGGACAGTTAACGTGTACGGCTACACCTTC.

The sample holds many counts of this clonotype. The chain uses TRBV10-3 and TRBJ2-1; D is perhaps TRBD1 (6 bases). The CDR3 length is 15 residues. Germline CDR1 is ENHRY and CDR2 is SYGVKD. V lost 6 bases and J 6 bases, leaving 18 bases between the germline ends. CDR3 loop: CAIRGTRLRGNEQFF. CDR3 DNA sequence: TGTGCCATCAGGGGGACACGGTTACGAGGCAATGAGCAGTTCTTC.

This clonotype was recorded at least ten times. The chain employs TRBV7-9 and TRBJ2-1, with a tentative D call TRBD2 (5 bases). The CDR3 contains 16 residues. Trimming took 5 bases from V and 8 from J, leaving 22 bases between them. CDR1 SEHNR and CDR2 FQNEAQ come from the germline V gene (reference sequence). The CDR3, as DNA: TGTGCCAGCAGCACCCGCCCGGCCCGGGGTACCCATGAGCAGTTCTTC. This codes for CASSTRPARGTHEQFF.

This clonotype was seen at least ten times. The chain uses TRBV7-8 and TRBJ1-5; 12 bases are shared with TRBD1. The V and J ends lost 3 bases and 1 base, in that order; junction bases with no gene match: 4. Germline V gene lookup returns CDR1 SGHVS and CDR2 FQNEAQ. This CDR3 is 17 amino acids long. Here the CDR3 DNA reads TGTGCCAGCAGCTTGGGACAGGGGGCAGTCAGCAATCAGCCCCAGCATTTT. It encodes CASSLGQGAVSNQPQHF. Filled out from reference TRBV7-8 and TRBJ1-5, the complete variable domain reads GAGVSQSPRYKVAKRGQDVALRCDPISGHVSLFWYQQALGQGPEFLTYFQNEAQLDKSGLPSDRFFAERPEGSVSTLKIQRTQQEDSAVYLCASSLGQGAVSNQPQHFGDGTRLSIL.

Only a few counts were recorded for this clonotype. V usage is TRBV18 and J usage is TRBJ2-1; D unresolved. The CDR3 is made up of 14 amino acids. V was clipped by 0 bases and J by 7 bases, with 10 bases between them. Germline lookup yields CDR1 KGHSH and CDR2 LQKENI. In DNA, the CDR3 is TGTGCCAGCTCACCACCAGTAATCCGGAATGAGCAGTTCTTC. This translates into CASSPPVIRNEQFF. Full variable domain (outside the CDR3, taken from reference TRBV18 and TRBJ2-1): NAGVMQNPRHLVRRRGQEARLRCSPMKGHSHVYWYRQLPEEGLKFMVYLQKENIIDESGMPKERFSAEFPKEGPSILRIQQVVRGDSAAYFCASSPPVIRNEQFFGPGTRLTVL.

This clonotype appeared many times. The chain recombines TRBV11-3 with TRBJ2-2, with 13 nucleotides matching TRBD2. Germline lookup yields CDR1 SGHNT and CDR2 YENEEA. CDR3 length equals 13 residues. V shed 4 bases, J shed 14 bases, and the junction held 4 bases outside the gene matches. The CDR3 here is CASSSRTSGSLFF. The CDR3 region has the DNA TGTGCCAGCAGCTCGAGGACTAGCGGGAGCCTGTTTTTT.

There are many counts of this clonotype. This chain joins TRBV18 and TRBJ1-4; D uncertain. The V gene lost 4 bases and the J gene lost 6 bases, with 18 bases spanning the gap. CDR3 length: 16 residues. CDR1 and CDR2 (germline): KGHSH, LQKENI. The CDR3 sequence: CASSQTTGRVHEKLFF. The CDR3 region has the DNA TGTGCCAGCTCACAAACTACCGGAAGGGTTCATGAAAAACTGTTTTTT.

This clonotype has at least ten counts. V is TRBV4-1 and J is TRBJ1-5; D gene ambiguous. The V and J ends lost 0 bases and 5 bases respectively, with 11 bases between them. The CDR3 extends over 15 amino acids. CDR1 is MGHRA, CDR2 YSYEKL, per germline. DNA of the CDR3: TGCGCCAGCAGCCAAGATCGTTCACTGTATCAGCCCCAGCATTTT. Translation: CASSQDRSLYQPQHF.

The table lists this clonotype with many counts. This chain uses TRBV5-1 with TRBJ1-1; a possible D gene is TRBD1 (6 bases). V was pared by 5 bases and J by 4 bases, with 12 bases between. From germline, CDR1 is SGHRS and CDR2 YFSETQ. The CDR3 has 13 residues. In DNA, the CDR3 is TGCGCCAGCAGTTCGGGAGGGGGCACTGAAGCTTTCTTT. Amino acids: CASSSGGGTEAFF.

This clonotype was detected ten times or more. The gene calls are TRBV20-1 and TRBJ1-4, with D possibly TRBD1 on 6 matching bases. Trimming removed 2 bases at V and 0 bases at J, with 13 bases between. CDR1 is DFQATT and CDR2 is SNEGSKA in the germline V gene (reference sequence). CDR3 length: 16 residues. The CDR3: CSARTKGGATNEKLFF. The CDR3 DNA is TGCAGTGCTAGAACAAAAGGGGGTGCAACTAATGAAAAACTGTTTTTT.